Presented here are 20 T cell receptor beta chains from one specimen sequenced in a study of vaccination effects on CD4 cells after COVID-19. Which antigens these TCRs recognize remains unknown. Viral peptide pools were used in the ViraFEST assay to expand antigen-specific CD4+ T cells, and sequencing came afterward. Once cultured for approximately 10 days, the cells underwent separation to obtain CD4+ T cells. According to the study, vaccine recipients showed no prior SARS-CoV-2 infection and negative nucleocapsid antibodies. Using immunoSEQ multiplex PCR, the repertoire was profiled, and TCRdb retains in-frame clones only, with some absent. The data contain roughly 25,000 clones, roughly 76% of them singletons. Sequencing used CD4+ T cells from PBMCs cultured with SARS-CoV-2 spike peptides, obtained before COVID-19 vaccination. These TCRs come from a human donor who received a COVID-19 vaccine.

In this sample, this clone turned up a few times. The CDR3 sequence is CACALGGVHTQYF. Here the CDR3 DNA reads TGTGCCTGTGCTCTAGGGGGGGTCCATACGCAGTATTTT. The rearrangement links TRBV30 to TRBJ2-3, with D perhaps TRBD2 (7 bases). Germline loops: CDR1 GTSNPN, CDR2 SVGIG (reference sequence). CDR3 length equals 13 residues. V was shortened by 6 bases and J by 7 bases, with 17 bases between the two germline ends.

This clone was observed a single time. The V and J genes are TRBV14 and TRBJ1-1; D unclear. The V gene lost 5 bases and the J gene lost 2 bases, with 9 bases spanning the gap. CDR1 is SGHDN and CDR2 is FVKESK in the germline V gene. The CDR3 spans 13 residues. In DNA, the CDR3 is TGTGCCAGCAGCTTTAATCCAAACACTGAAGCTTTCTTT. The encoded protein is CASSFNPNTEAFF.

The chain combines TRBV18 with TRBJ2-5, with 9 bases matching TRBD1. J was trimmed by 3 bases and V by 6 bases; bases with no gene match: 11. Germline CDR1 reads KGHSH; CDR2 reads LQKENI. There are 16 residues in the CDR3. CDR3 sequence reads: CASSRPGQGEEETQYF. CDR3 DNA sequence: TGTGCCAGCTCTCGGCCGGGACAGGGAGAGGAAGAGACCCAGTACTTC.

V is TRBV6-6 and J is TRBJ1-1, with D possibly TRBD1 on 5 matching bases. CDR3 length: 13 residues. V was trimmed by 10 bases and J by 3 bases, leaving 15 bases between them. Per germline, CDR1 MNHNY and CDR2 SVGAGI (reference sequence). CDR3 region: CATRWGRDTEAFF. DNA for the CDR3: TGTGCCACCAGGTGGGGCAGAGACACTGAAGCTTTCTTT.

This chain uses TRBV29-1 with TRBJ2-7; 10 bases are a match to TRBD1. Trimming at V came to 6 bases and at J to 6 bases, leaving 5 bases not matched to a gene. The germline CDR1 and CDR2 sequences are SQVTM and ANQGSEA. This CDR3 is 12 amino acids long. CDR3: CSVDRGRGEQYF. CDR3 DNA sequence: TGCAGCGTCGACAGGGGGCGAGGCGAGCAGTACTTC.

The rearrangement uses TRBV5-1 and TRBJ2-3; 7 nucleotides align to TRBD2. The trim removed 0 bases at V and 0 bases at J, leaving 13 bases unmatched. This CDR3 region has 19 residues. Per the germline V gene, CDR1 is SGHRS and CDR2 is YFSETQ. CDR3 residues: CASSLALQLAPPSTDTQYF. The CDR3 nucleotides read TGCGCCAGCAGCTTGGCCCTCCAACTAGCGCCGCCTAGCACAGATACGCAGTATTTT.

The V call is TRBV3-1 (or the pseudogene TRBV3-2), the J call TRBJ2-7; 9 positions match TRBD2. The junction had 13 bases not matched to a gene; V was cut back by 4 bases and J by 6 bases. Per the germline V gene, CDR1 is LGHDT and CDR2 is YNNKEL (reference sequence). There are 16 residues in the CDR3. The CDR3, as DNA: TGTGCCAGCAGCCCCCGAGCCAGCGGGAGGTCTTCCGAGCAGTACTTC. Amino acids: CASSPRASGRSSEQYF.

V is TRBV12-1 and J is TRBJ1-5. TRBV12-1 is tagged as a pseudogene. The CDR3 is 17 amino acids. In DNA, the CDR3 is TGTGCCAGCAGCTTTTGTCACCCGGCTGCCTCCAATCAGCCCCAGCATTTT. Encoded protein: CASSFCHPAASNQPQHF.

The chain is built from TRBV3-1 (or the pseudogene TRBV3-2) and TRBJ2-3; no firm D call. V was shortened by 4 bases and J by 3 bases, with 8 bases between the two germline ends. The CDR3 contains 13 residues. Germline V gene sequence: CDR1 LGHDT, CDR2 YNNKEL (reference sequence). In DNA, the CDR3 is TGTGCCAGCAGCCCTTTCGGAACAGATACGCAGTATTTT. Translated: CASSPFGTDTQYF.

This clone was picked up a small number of times. The chain joins TRBV27 to TRBJ1-3, with D hard to call. The germline gives CDR1 MNHEY, CDR2 SMNVEV (reference sequence). V lost 0 bases and J lost 6, with 9 bases in between. The CDR3 totals 14 residues. CDR3 nucleotides: TGTGCCAGCAGTTTATCCCGGACTGAAAACACCATATATTTT. Translated, it gives CASSLSRTENTIYF.

The J gene is TRBJ1-5, the V gene TRBV7-2; TRBD1 is a possible D gene (5 bases). Trimming took 1 base from V and 7 from J, leaving 23 bases between them. Germline assignment: CDR1 SGHTA and CDR2 FQGNSA. This CDR3 comprises 18 residues. In DNA form, the CDR3 reads TGTGCCAGCAGCTTAGGGGGAGGGGCAGTCCTGAGGAGACAGCCCCAGCATTTT. Its translation: CASSLGGGAVLRRQPQHF.

The chain recombines TRBV3-1 (or the pseudogene TRBV3-2) with TRBJ1-1; no clear D gene. V dropped 1 base and J dropped 7 bases, with 13 bases sitting between them. The germline V gene encodes CDR1 LGHDT and CDR2 YNNKEL (reference sequence). The CDR3 covers 14 residues. CDR3 coding DNA: TGTGCCAGCAGCCAAGTAGGAGGAGGCGGTGAAGCTTTCTTT. Protein: CASSQVGGGGEAFF.

The rearrangement joins TRBV5-5 to TRBJ2-2; D is uncertain. The germline V and J ends were trimmed by 4 bases and 0 bases, with 1 base remaining between them. The CDR3 spans 12 residues. The V gene's germline CDR1 is SGHKS and CDR2 YYEKEE (reference sequence). CDR3 in DNA: TGTGCCAGCAGCCCGAACACCGGGGAGCTGTTTTTT. It specifies CASSPNTGELFF.

The chain is built from TRBV6-4 and TRBJ2-3; no definite D call. Per germline, CDR1 MRHNA and CDR2 SNTAGT. This CDR3 has 13 amino acids. Trimming took off 2 bases at V and 0 bases at J, with 3 bases between the two ends. The CDR3 sequence: CASSDGSTDTQYF. Written as DNA, the CDR3 is TGTGCCAGCAGTGACGGGAGCACAGATACGCAGTATTTT.

A few counts support this clone. The chain is built from TRBV19 and TRBJ1-3; 12 bases line up with TRBD1. Germline values: CDR1 LNHDA, CDR2 SQIVND (reference sequence). The V segment lost 8 bases and the J segment 2 bases; nucleotides outside the gene matches: 7. This CDR3 comprises 16 residues. As DNA, the CDR3 is TGTGCCAGTTCCCGGGACAGGGGGCGGACTGGAAACACCATATATTTT. It encodes CASSRDRGRTGNTIYF.

This clone was seen just once. CDR3: CASSRGVNTEAFF. The CDR3 nucleotides are TGCGCCAGCAGCCGAGGGGTTAACACTGAAGCTTTCTTT. The rearrangement uses TRBV4-1 and TRBJ1-1, with D tentatively TRBD1 (5 bases). The CDR3 is 13 amino acids. V dropped 4 bases and J dropped 2 bases, with 8 bases sitting between them. Germline V gene data show CDR1 as MGHRA and CDR2 as YSYEKL.

The CDR3 nucleotides read TGTGCCAGCAGCGCGGTTGGCCGGCAAGAGACCCAGTACTTC. Its translation is CASSAVGRQETQYF. V and J are TRBV11-3 and TRBJ2-5; D is unclear. CDR1 SGHNT and CDR2 YENEEA come from the germline V gene. The CDR3 has 14 amino acids. V lost 5 bases and J 2 bases, leaving 12 bases between the germline ends.

This clone was detected a few times. CDR3 DNA: TGTGCCAGCAGTTTAGGAGAAAAACTGTTTTTT. Encoded protein: CASSLGEKLFF. The genes are TRBV12-3 or TRBV12-4 and TRBJ1-4; D call uncertain. Trimming pared 1 base from V and 8 bases from J, leaving 2 bases between. CDR3 length: 11 amino acids.

This clone was observed a handful of times. The CDR3 DNA is TGTGCCAGCAGTACAAGGGAATCACCCCTCCACTTT. Protein sequence: CASSTRESPLHF. The chain uses TRBV2 and TRBJ1-6; D remains unclear. The V end was cut by 5 bases, the J end by 10 bases, with 9 bases between. Germline V gene data show CDR1 as SNHLY and CDR2 as FYNNEI. The CDR3 is 12 residues long.

The chain employs TRBV27 and TRBJ1-4; D perhaps matches TRBD1 (5 bases). Germline lookup yields CDR1 MNHEY and CDR2 SMNVEV (reference sequence). V was cut by 2 bases and J by 7 bases, with 11 bases left in between. This CDR3 is 14 amino acids long. DNA for the CDR3: TGTGCCAGCAGTTTAGGCAGGGCGGGTGAAAAACTGTTTTTT. Translation: CASSLGRAGEKLFF.